These 16 T cell receptor beta chains share one sample of origin, sequenced in a study of T cell repertoires in cytomegalovirus infection. TCRdb redid the calling of the reads with MiXCR, one entry per CDR3 protein. The sample lists 550,000 to 700,000 distinct CDR3 sequences, almost 40% occurring once. Antigen specificity for these receptors is unknown. Here the sequenced sample was cultured PBMCs, taken from culture after CMV antigen stimulation. The receptors stem from a human donor in good health (CMV status not recorded). Some clones in this sample may be carry-over from other donors' samples.

The chain employs TRBV6-6 and TRBJ1-4, with TRBD1 as a possible D gene (6 bases). The CDR3 is 16 residues long. The germline gives CDR1 MNHNY, CDR2 SVGAGI (reference sequence). Deletions cut 5 bases from V and 8 bases from J, with 21 bases between. This chain's CDR3 is CASSRTAGGLVEKLFF. CDR3 DNA: TGTGCCAGCAGTCGGACAGCAGGCGGTTTAGTCGAAAAACTGTTTTTT.

The chain recombines TRBV6-5 with TRBJ2-1; D is unresolved. Germline values: CDR1 MNHEY, CDR2 SVGAGI. This CDR3 contains 14 residues. Trimming cost V 0 bases and J 5 bases, with 8 bases left between them. CDR3 nucleotides: TGTGCCAGCAGTTACTCGTCCTTCAACAATGAGCAGTTCTTC. As protein: CASSYSSFNNEQFF.

This chain connects TRBV18 to TRBJ2-3; 12 bases align to TRBD2. The germline V gene encodes CDR1 KGHSH and CDR2 LQKENI. The J segment lost 1 base and the V segment lost 5 bases, leaving 10 bases of the junction unmatched. CDR3 length: 18 amino acids. CDR3 sequence: CASSALAGGPLGTDTQYF. CDR3 bases: TGTGCCAGCTCAGCCCTAGCGGGGGGGCCTTTAGGCACAGATACGCAGTATTTT.

This clonotype appeared a few times. The CDR3 reads CATKDMQETQYF. In DNA, the CDR3 is TGTGCCACCAAGGATATGCAAGAGACCCAGTACTTC. This chain links TRBV24-1 with TRBJ2-5; D gene ambiguous. The CDR3 loop spans 12 amino acids. Germline V gene sequence: CDR1 KGHDR, CDR2 SFDVKD. V lost 8 bases to trimming and J lost 2 bases, with 8 bases between them.

The table lists this clonotype with a count of one. V gene TRBV11-2 combines with J gene TRBJ2-1; 9 nucleotides agree with TRBD2. Trimming removed 6 bases from V and 3 bases from J; junction bases left unmatched: 3. This CDR3 contains 14 residues. Germline V gives CDR1 SGHAT, CDR2 FQNNGV. For the CDR3, the DNA is TGTGCCAGCAGTACTAGCGGGCTCTACAATGAGCAGTTCTTC. The encoded protein is CASSTSGLYNEQFF.

This clonotype was observed a handful of times. The V gene is TRBV12-3 or TRBV12-4, the J gene TRBJ2-1; no definite D call. This CDR3 region has 16 residues. The V gene lost 3 bases and the J gene lost 8 bases, with 20 bases spanning the gap. CDR3 sequence reads: CASSFGQHLTWDEQFF. The CDR3 DNA sequence: TGTGCCAGCAGTTTTGGGCAACACCTCACTTGGGATGAGCAGTTCTTC.

V gene TRBV6-1 combines with J gene TRBJ1-2, with D unclear. The CDR3 has 13 residues. Trimming cost V 7 bases and J 7 bases, with 16 bases left between them. Germline CDR1 reads MNHNS; CDR2 reads SASEGT. CDR3 coding DNA: TGTGCCAGCAACCCCCAGGCAGTCTCTGGCTACACCTTC. This gives the protein CASNPQAVSGYTF.

This clonotype was detected a few times. The genes are TRBV11-2 and TRBJ1-5, with D perhaps TRBD1 (5 bases). V shed 0 bases and J shed 6 bases, with 12 bases lying between them. This CDR3 spans 15 amino acids. Germline CDR1 and CDR2: SGHAT and FQNNGV. CDR3 protein: CASSLERGGSQPQHF. The CDR3, as DNA: TGTGCCAGCAGCTTAGAGCGCGGGGGGTCTCAGCCCCAGCATTTT. Full variable domain (missing parts from reference TRBV11-2 and TRBJ1-5): EAGVAQSPRYKIIEKRQSVAFWCNPISGHATLYWYQQILGQGPKLLIQFQNNGVVDDSQLPKDRFSAERLKGVDSTLKIQPAKLEDSAVYLCASSLERGGSQPQHFGDGTRLSIL.

The rearrangement uses TRBV19 and TRBJ2-1, with a possible D match to TRBD2 (6 bases). V was trimmed by 6 bases and J by 5 bases, leaving 17 bases between them. This CDR3 region has 15 residues. Looked up from germline, CDR1 is LNHDA and CDR2 is SQIVND (reference sequence). The CDR3 region has the DNA TGTGCCAGTAGGCGGGAAGACTCACTCAACAATGAGCAGTTCTTC. Translation gives CASRREDSLNNEQFF. Filled out from reference TRBV19 and TRBJ2-1, the complete variable domain reads DGGITQSPKYLFRKEGQNVTLSCEQNLNHDAMYWYRQDPGQGLRLIYYSQIVNDFQKGDIAEGYSVSREKKESFPLTVTSAQKNPTAFYLCASRREDSLNNEQFFGPGTRLTVL.

This clonotype has a handful of counts. The J gene is TRBJ1-5, the V gene TRBV4-1; possibly TRBD1 for D (5 bases). Germline V gene data show CDR1 as MGHRA and CDR2 as YSYEKL. CDR3 length: 16 amino acids. V was shortened by 1 base and J by 2 bases, with 12 bases between the two germline ends. The chain's CDR3 is CASSQGLTGGNQPQHF. The CDR3 DNA follows: TGCGCCAGCAGCCAAGGCCTAACGGGGGGCAATCAGCCCCAGCATTTT.

The chain employs TRBV7-9 and TRBJ1-6; tentatively, D is TRBD1 (6 bases). V shed 6 bases and J shed 9 bases, with 18 bases lying between them. The CDR3 runs to 15 residues. The germline V gene encodes CDR1 SEHNR and CDR2 FQNEAQ (reference sequence). The CDR3 sequence is CASRYTGISGSPLHF. CDR3 coding DNA: TGTGCCAGCAGATACACAGGGATTTCAGGTTCACCCCTCCACTTT.

This clonotype has a handful of counts. This chain joins TRBV7-2 and TRBJ1-2, with unresolved D. Looked up from germline, CDR1 is SGHTA and CDR2 is FQGNSA. CDR3 size: 14 residues. V was cut by 3 bases and J by 0 bases, with 8 bases left in between. CDR3 region: CASSFGESNYGYTF. CDR3 in DNA: TGTGCCAGCAGCTTCGGGGAATCTAACTATGGCTACACCTTC.

V usage is TRBV7-6 and J usage is TRBJ1-2, with D unclear. CDR1 and CDR2 from the germline V gene are SGHVS and FNYEAQ. Trimming left V 3 bases short and J 10 bases short, with 12 bases between. The CDR3 contains 12 residues. This CDR3 is CASSFLGRDYTF. The CDR3 DNA sequence: TGTGCCAGCAGCTTCCTGGGCCGGGACTACACCTTC. Combining the CDR3 with reference TRBV7-6 and TRBJ1-2 gives the whole variable domain GAGVSQSPRYKVTKRGQDVALRCDPISGHVSLYWYRQALGQGPEFLTYFNYEAQQDKSGLPNDRFSAERPEGSISTLTIQRTEQRDSAMYRCASSFLGRDYTFGSGTRLTVV.

This sequence joins TRBV7-8 and TRBJ1-5; 7 bases align to TRBD1. Germline lookup yields CDR1 SGHVS and CDR2 FQNEAQ. The trim removed 5 bases at V and 4 bases at J, leaving 11 bases unmatched. The CDR3 is 16 amino acids. Written as DNA, the CDR3 is TGTGCCAGCAGCCGGAGAACAGGGGTGGGAAATCAGCCCCAGCATTTT. Its translation is CASSRRTGVGNQPQHF.

The chain couples TRBV20-1 to TRBJ2-3; D remains ambiguous. Germline CDR1 DFQATT, CDR2 SNEGSKA (reference sequence). Trimming cost V 6 bases and J 3 bases, with 16 bases left between them. The CDR3 runs 14 residues. CDR3 in DNA: TGCAGTGCCCAGGACGCGGTATCGACAGATACGCAGTATTTT. It codes for CSAQDAVSTDTQYF.

The chain has TRBV7-2 and TRBJ1-1; D is undetermined. Trimming left V 0 bases short and J 1 base short, with 6 bases between. CDR1 is SGHTA, CDR2 FQGNSA, per germline. The CDR3 has 14 amino acids. The CDR3 loop is CASSLALRNTEAFF. The CDR3 DNA sequence: TGTGCCAGCAGCTTAGCCTTAAGGAACACTGAAGCTTTCTTT.